A selection of T cell receptor beta chains follows, all from one sample in a study of cytomegalovirus exposure and HLA in healthy donors. Sequencing was performed with immunoSEQ multiplex PCR; in TCRdb, only in-frame clones are kept and a portion is missing. Of about 190,000 clones listed, approximately 70% are singletons. Sequences were obtained from PBMCs. These receptor sequences come from a woman in her 30s in good health and CMV-seropositive. Both conserved end residues are part of each CDR3.

v_call: TRBV28; j_call: TRBJ2-2; cdr3_aa: CASSWDSSGELFF
v_call: TRBV19; j_call: TRBJ1-5; cdr3_aa: CASSIRDRSPQHF
v_call: TRBV5-4; j_call: TRBJ1-1; cdr3_aa: CASSWGGSGREAFF
v_call: TRBV7-9; j_call: TRBJ2-1; cdr3_aa: CASSSSGGPTYNEQFF
v_call: TRBV28; j_call: TRBJ1-5; cdr3_aa: CASRRLDSSNQPQHF
v_call: TRBV13; j_call: TRBJ2-1; cdr3_aa: CASSLRTSGYNEQFF
v_call: TRBV7-9; j_call: TRBJ1-2; cdr3_aa: CSSSNQPASYTF
v_call: TRBV7-8; j_call: TRBJ2-7; cdr3_aa: CASSLQGNPYEQYF
v_call: TRBV5-4; j_call: TRBJ1-1; cdr3_aa: CASSPAVSTEAFF
v_call: TRBV29-1; j_call: TRBJ1-1; cdr3_aa: CSVDPKNTEAFF
v_call: TRBV7-9; j_call: TRBJ2-7; cdr3_aa: CASSLSMGVVYEQYF
v_call: TRBV27; j_call: TRBJ2-1; cdr3_aa: CASSSPLGESYYNEQFF
v_call: TRBV19; j_call: TRBJ1-1; cdr3_aa: CASKWRDSDTEAFF
v_call: TRBV13; j_call: TRBJ2-5; cdr3_aa: CASSSSREQYF
v_call: TRBV6-4; j_call: TRBJ2-3; cdr3_aa: CASSRGREGPTDTQYF
v_call: TRBV5-6; j_call: TRBJ2-3; cdr3_aa: CASSYLRDRVTDTQYF
v_call: TRBV6-1; j_call: TRBJ1-3; cdr3_aa: CASSEGVAGTIYF
v_call: TRBV4-1; j_call: TRBJ1-2; cdr3_aa: CASSQDSGNYGYTF
v_call: TRBV10-3; j_call: TRBJ1-1; cdr3_aa: CAIGGWDTEAFF
v_call: TRBV6-5; j_call: TRBJ2-3; cdr3_aa: CASSYHHTGTTDTQYF
v_call: TRBV28; j_call: .; cdr3_aa: CASSVAGVDEQYF
v_call: TRBV5-4; j_call: TRBJ2-7; cdr3_aa: CASSPDRYSYEQYF
v_call: TRBV27; j_call: TRBJ2-1; cdr3_aa: CASSRPQLAGVNEQFF
v_call: TRBV15; j_call: TRBJ1-1; cdr3_aa: CATSRDRAREAFF
v_call: TRBV7-9; j_call: TRBJ2-7; cdr3_aa: CASSFGRKVLDEQYF
v_call: TRBV7-9; j_call: TRBJ2-1; cdr3_aa: CASPKGVAGEDEQFF
v_call: TRBV15; j_call: .; cdr3_aa: CATSRLQGYEQYF
v_call: TRBV28; j_call: TRBJ1-1; cdr3_aa: CASSPPRTGFMNTEAFF
v_call: TRBV6-1; j_call: TRBJ2-3; cdr3_aa: CASSGTGGLSDTQYF
v_call: TRBV28; j_call: TRBJ1-4; cdr3_aa: CASSPKTQGSIEKLFF
v_call: TRBV28; j_call: TRBJ1-1; cdr3_aa: CASSLTGPRVAFF
v_call: TRBV11-2; j_call: TRBJ2-3; cdr3_aa: CASSRTDTQYF
v_call: TRBV5-4; j_call: TRBJ2-7; cdr3_aa: CASSLGGGDSYEQYF
v_call: TRBV6-1; j_call: TRBJ2-7; cdr3_aa: CASARTGGSYEQYF
v_call: TRBV5-1; j_call: TRBJ2-1; cdr3_aa: CASSVQSSYNEQFF
v_call: TRBV6-5; j_call: TRBJ1-5; cdr3_aa: CASRSGYSNQPQHF
v_call: TRBV29-1; j_call: TRBJ2-7; cdr3_aa: CSVIHGPLDEQYF
v_call: TRBV7-9; j_call: TRBJ2-7; cdr3_aa: CASSSGQGVEQYF
v_call: TRBV4-1; j_call: TRBJ1-4; cdr3_aa: CASSQEGPEVTNEKLFF
v_call: TRBV2; j_call: TRBJ2-2; cdr3_aa: CACTGAYTGELFF
v_call: TRBV27; j_call: TRBJ1-5; cdr3_aa: CASSAFQGLGQPQHF
v_call: TRBV4-1; j_call: TRBJ2-5; cdr3_aa: CASSQVTSGSAQYF
v_call: TRBV11-2; j_call: TRBJ1-3; cdr3_aa: CASSLGGTTRNTIYF
v_call: TRBV19; j_call: TRBJ1-1; cdr3_aa: CASSPLRGLMNTEAFF
v_call: TRBV2; j_call: TRBJ2-7; cdr3_aa: CAGAGQGVTYEQYF
v_call: TRBV28; j_call: TRBJ1-1; cdr3_aa: CASSNGGEAFF
v_call: TRBV2; j_call: TRBJ2-5; cdr3_aa: CASKRAGSQETQYF
v_call: TRBV11-2; j_call: TRBJ2-7; cdr3_aa: CASSYKQGASYEQYF
v_call: TRBV14; j_call: TRBJ2-7; cdr3_aa: CASSQEHSGFHEQYF